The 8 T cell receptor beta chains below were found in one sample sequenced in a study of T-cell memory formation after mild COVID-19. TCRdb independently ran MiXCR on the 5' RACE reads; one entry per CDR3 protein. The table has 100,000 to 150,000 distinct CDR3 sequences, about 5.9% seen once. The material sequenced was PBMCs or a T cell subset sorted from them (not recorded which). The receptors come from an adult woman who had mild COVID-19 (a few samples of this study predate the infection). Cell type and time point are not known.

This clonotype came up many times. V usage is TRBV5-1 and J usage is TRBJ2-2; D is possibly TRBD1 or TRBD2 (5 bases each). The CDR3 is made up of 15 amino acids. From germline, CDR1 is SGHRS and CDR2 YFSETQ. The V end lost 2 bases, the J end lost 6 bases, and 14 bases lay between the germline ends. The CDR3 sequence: CASSFGDRLAGELFF. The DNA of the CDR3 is TGCGCCAGCAGCTTTGGGGACCGTCTGGCCGGGGAGCTGTTTTTT.

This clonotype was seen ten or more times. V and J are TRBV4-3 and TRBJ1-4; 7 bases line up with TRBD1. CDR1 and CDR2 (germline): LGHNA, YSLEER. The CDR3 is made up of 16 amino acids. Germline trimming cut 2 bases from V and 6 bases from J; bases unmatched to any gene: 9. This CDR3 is CASSQQQHRGDEKLFF. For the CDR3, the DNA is TGCGCCAGCAGCCAACAACAGCACAGGGGTGATGAAAAACTGTTTTTT.

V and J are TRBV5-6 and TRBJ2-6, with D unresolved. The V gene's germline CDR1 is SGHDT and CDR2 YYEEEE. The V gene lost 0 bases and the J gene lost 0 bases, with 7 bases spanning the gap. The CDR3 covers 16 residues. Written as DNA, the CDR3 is TGTGCCAGCAGCTTGGTCTACAGCTCTGGGGCCAACGTCCTGACTTTC. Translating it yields CASSLVYSSGANVLTF.

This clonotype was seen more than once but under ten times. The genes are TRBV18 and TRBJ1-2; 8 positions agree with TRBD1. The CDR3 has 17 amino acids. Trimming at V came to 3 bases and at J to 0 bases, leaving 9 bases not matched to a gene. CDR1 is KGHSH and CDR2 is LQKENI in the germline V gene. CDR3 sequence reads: CASSPLGQAAANYGYTF. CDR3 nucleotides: TGTGCCAGCTCACCCCTGGGACAGGCTGCCGCTAACTATGGCTACACCTTC.

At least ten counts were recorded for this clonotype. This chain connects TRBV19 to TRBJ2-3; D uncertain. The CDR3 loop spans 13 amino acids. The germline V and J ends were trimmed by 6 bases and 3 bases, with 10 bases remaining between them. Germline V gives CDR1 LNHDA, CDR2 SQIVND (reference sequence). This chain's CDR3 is CASSLTWTDTQYF. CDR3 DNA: TGTGCCAGTAGCCTCACTTGGACAGATACGCAGTATTTT.

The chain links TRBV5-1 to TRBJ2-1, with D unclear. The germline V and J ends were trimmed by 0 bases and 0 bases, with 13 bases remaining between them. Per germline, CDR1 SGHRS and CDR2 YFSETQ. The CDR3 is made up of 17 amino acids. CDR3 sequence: CASSLAPSGASYNEQFF. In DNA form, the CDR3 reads TGCGCCAGCAGCTTGGCCCCGTCCGGTGCCTCCTACAATGAGCAGTTCTTC.

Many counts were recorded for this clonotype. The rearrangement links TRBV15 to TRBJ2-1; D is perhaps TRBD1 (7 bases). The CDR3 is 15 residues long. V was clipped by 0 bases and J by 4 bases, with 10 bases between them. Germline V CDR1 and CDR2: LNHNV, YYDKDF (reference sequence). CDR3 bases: TGTGCCACCAGCAGAGACAGGGGGAGGTACAATGAGCAGTTCTTC. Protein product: CATSRDRGRYNEQFF.

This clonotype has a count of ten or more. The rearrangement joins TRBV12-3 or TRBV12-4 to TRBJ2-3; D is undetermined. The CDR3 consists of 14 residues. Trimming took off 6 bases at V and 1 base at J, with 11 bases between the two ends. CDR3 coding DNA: TGTGCCAGCAGCACTCTGTGGGGCACAGATACGCAGTATTTT. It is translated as CASSTLWGTDTQYF.